The 8 T cell receptor beta chains below all came from one sample that was sequenced in a study of T-cell memory formation after mild COVID-19. TCRdb recomputed calls from the 5' RACE reads with MiXCR, one row per CDR3 protein. The sample includes over 500,000 distinct CDR3 sequences, 17% of them seen just once. The sequencing input was PBMCs or a T cell subset sorted from them (not recorded which). Receptors originate from an adult woman who had mild COVID-19 (a few samples of this study predate the infection). Cell type and time point are not known.

This clonotype was counted only a few times. The V and J genes are TRBV25-1 and TRBJ1-2, with D perhaps TRBD1 (6 bases). Trimming removed 5 bases at V and 4 bases at J, with 14 bases between. This CDR3 is built from 14 residues. Germline V gene data show CDR1 as MGHDK and CDR2 as SYGVNS. The CDR3 reads CASSPGHPSYGYTF. In DNA form, the CDR3 reads TGTGCCAGCAGTCCGGGACACCCATCCTATGGCTACACCTTC.

The chain uses TRBV7-9 and TRBJ1-1; tentative D call: TRBD1 (6 bases). V lost 6 bases and J 0 bases, leaving 14 bases between the germline ends. This CDR3 spans 15 amino acids. CDR1 SEHNR and CDR2 FQNEAQ come from the germline V gene (reference sequence). This CDR3 is CASRPSTGMNTEAFF. The CDR3 DNA follows: TGTGCCAGCAGGCCCTCCACAGGGATGAACACTGAAGCTTTCTTT.

The gene calls are TRBV20-1 and TRBJ2-7; a weak D match, TRBD2 (5 bases). Trimming shortened V by 6 bases and J by 1 base, and 19 bases separated the two germline ends. The CDR3 contains 15 residues. Per germline, CDR1 DFQATT and CDR2 SNEGSKA (reference sequence). DNA of the CDR3: TGCAGTGCCAAACTGCGCCGGGAAGGATCCTACGAGCAGTACTTC. The encoded protein is CSAKLRREGSYEQYF.

The chain recombines TRBV9 with TRBJ2-3; a possible D gene is TRBD2 (5 bases). Trimming left V 0 bases short and J 0 bases short, with 8 bases between. Germline lookup yields CDR1 SGDLS and CDR2 YYNGEE. The CDR3 consists of 15 residues. The CDR3 loop reads CASSVGGPSTDTQYF. CDR3 coding DNA: TGTGCCAGCAGCGTAGGCGGGCCTAGCACAGATACGCAGTATTTT.

This chain joins TRBV5-1 and TRBJ1-1; 8 positions agree with TRBD1. Losses at the gene ends were 4 bases for V and 1 base for J; bases not matched to a gene: 18. The CDR3 totals 19 residues. The germline V gene encodes CDR1 SGHRS and CDR2 YFSETQ. CDR3 sequence (DNA): TGCGCCAGCAGCACACGACAAAAATTGACAGGGGAGGGGAACACTGAAGCTTTCTTT. Its translation is CASSTRQKLTGEGNTEAFF.

This rearrangement joins TRBV5-5 to TRBJ1-1; D gene ambiguous. V lost 0 bases and J lost 0, with 6 bases in between. Germline-derived CDR1 and CDR2 are SGHKS and YYEKEE (reference sequence). This CDR3 contains 14 residues. The CDR3 DNA follows: TGTGCCAGCAGCTTGGCCACGGTGAACACTGAAGCTTTCTTT. It specifies CASSLATVNTEAFF.

The chain employs TRBV6-2 or TRBV6-3 and TRBJ2-7, with TRBD2 identical over 8 bases. The CDR3 is 18 amino acids. Germline CDR1 MNHEY, CDR2 SVGEGT. After removal of 5 bases from V and 3 bases from J, the junction contained 18 bases not matched to a gene. CDR3 protein: CASSDPITGTRFFYEQYF. The DNA for the CDR3 is TGTGCCAGCAGTGACCCCATTACCGGGACTAGATTCTTCTACGAGCAGTACTTC.

This chain connects TRBV21-1 to TRBJ1-2. TRBV21-1 is noted as a pseudogene. CDR3 length: 12 residues. In DNA, the CDR3 is TGTGCCAGCAGCAAAGGAACGGCAGGCTACACCTTC. It codes for CASSKGTAGYTF.